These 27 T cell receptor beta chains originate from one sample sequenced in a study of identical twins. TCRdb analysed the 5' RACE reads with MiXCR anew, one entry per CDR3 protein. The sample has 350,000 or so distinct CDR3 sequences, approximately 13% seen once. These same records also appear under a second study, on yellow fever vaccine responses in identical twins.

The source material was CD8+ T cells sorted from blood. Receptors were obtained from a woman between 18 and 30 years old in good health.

CDR3 sequence reads: CASSSNRVHEQFF. The CDR3, as DNA: TGTGCCAGCAGCTCCAACAGGGTACATGAGCAGTTCTTC. V is TRBV13 and J is TRBJ2-1; tentatively, D is TRBD1 (6 bases). CDR3 length: 13 amino acids. Germline V gene sequence: CDR1 PRHDT, CDR2 FYEKMQ (reference sequence). Trimming cost V 4 bases and J 8 bases, with 12 bases left between them.

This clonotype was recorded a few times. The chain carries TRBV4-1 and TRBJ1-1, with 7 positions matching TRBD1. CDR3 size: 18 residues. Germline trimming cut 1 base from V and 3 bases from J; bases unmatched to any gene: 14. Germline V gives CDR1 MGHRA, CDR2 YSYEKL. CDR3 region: CASSQVRGPTGEDTEAFF. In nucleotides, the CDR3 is TGCGCCAGCAGCCAAGTAAGGGGTCCAACAGGGGAGGACACTGAAGCTTTCTTT.

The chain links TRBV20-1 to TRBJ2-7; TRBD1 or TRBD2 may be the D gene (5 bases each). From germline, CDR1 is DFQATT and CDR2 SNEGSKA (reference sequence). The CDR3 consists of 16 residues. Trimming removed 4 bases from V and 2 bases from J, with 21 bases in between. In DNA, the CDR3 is TGCAGTGCTAAGGATTCAGTTGGGGGAACACCCTACGAGCAGTACTTC. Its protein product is CSAKDSVGGTPYEQYF.

CDR3 DNA sequence: TGCAGTGCTAGAGATCGGACAGGGAGATCCTACGAGCAGTACTTC. Amino acids: CSARDRTGRSYEQYF. The chain uses TRBV20-1 and TRBJ2-7, with TRBD1 matching 8 bases. Germline assignment: CDR1 DFQATT and CDR2 SNEGSKA (reference sequence). The CDR3 has 15 residues. Trimming took 0 bases from V and 1 from J; bases not matched to a gene: 5.

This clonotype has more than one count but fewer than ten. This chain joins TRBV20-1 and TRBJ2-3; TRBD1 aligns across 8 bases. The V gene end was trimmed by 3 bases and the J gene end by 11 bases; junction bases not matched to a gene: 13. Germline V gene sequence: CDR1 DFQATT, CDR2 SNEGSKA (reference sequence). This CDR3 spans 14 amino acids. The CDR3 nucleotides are TGCAGTGCTAGGGAGGGACAACAGGGGGATGGGCAGTATTTT. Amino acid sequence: CSAREGQQGDGQYF.

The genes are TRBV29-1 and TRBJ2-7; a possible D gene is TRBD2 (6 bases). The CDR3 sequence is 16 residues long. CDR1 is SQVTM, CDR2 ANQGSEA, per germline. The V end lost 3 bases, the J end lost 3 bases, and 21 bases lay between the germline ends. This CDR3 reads CSVDTPGFAGNYEQYF. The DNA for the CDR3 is TGCAGCGTTGATACCCCCGGTTTTGCGGGGAACTACGAGCAGTACTTC.

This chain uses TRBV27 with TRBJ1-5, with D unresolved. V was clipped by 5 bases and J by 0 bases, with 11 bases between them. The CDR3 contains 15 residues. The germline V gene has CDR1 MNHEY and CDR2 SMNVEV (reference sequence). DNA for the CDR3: TGTGCCAGCAGTACCGTGGCTTATAGCAATCAGCCCCAGCATTTT. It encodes CASSTVAYSNQPQHF.

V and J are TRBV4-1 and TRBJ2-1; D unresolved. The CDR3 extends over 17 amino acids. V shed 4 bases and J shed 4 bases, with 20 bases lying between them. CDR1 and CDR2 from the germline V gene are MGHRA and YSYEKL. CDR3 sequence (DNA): TGCGCCAGCAGCCTTCCCCAAGGCAACCTTGGGTACAATGAGCAGTTCTTC. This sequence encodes CASSLPQGNLGYNEQFF.

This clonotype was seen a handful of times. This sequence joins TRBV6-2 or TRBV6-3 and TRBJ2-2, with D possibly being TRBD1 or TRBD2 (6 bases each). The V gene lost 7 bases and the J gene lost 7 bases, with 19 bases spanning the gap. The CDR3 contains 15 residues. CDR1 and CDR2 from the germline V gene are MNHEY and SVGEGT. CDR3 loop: CASKGEESFRGELFF. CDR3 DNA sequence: TGTGCCAGCAAGGGGGAGGAGTCTTTCCGCGGGGAGCTGTTTTTT.

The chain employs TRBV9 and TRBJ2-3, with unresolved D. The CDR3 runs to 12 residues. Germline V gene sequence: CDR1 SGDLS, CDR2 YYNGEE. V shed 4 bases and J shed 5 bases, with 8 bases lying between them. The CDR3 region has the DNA TGTGCCAGCAGCACAAACCAAGATACGCAGTATTTT. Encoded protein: CASSTNQDTQYF.

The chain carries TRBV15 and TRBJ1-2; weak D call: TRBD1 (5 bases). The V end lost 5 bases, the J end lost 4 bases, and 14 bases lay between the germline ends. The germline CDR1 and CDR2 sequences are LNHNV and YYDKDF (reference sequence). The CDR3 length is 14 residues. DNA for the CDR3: TGTGCCACCAGCGTAAGAGGGGCTCTCTATGGCTACACCTTC. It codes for CATSVRGALYGYTF. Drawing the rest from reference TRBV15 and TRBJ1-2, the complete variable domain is DAMVIQNPRYQVTQFGKPVTLSCSQTLNHNVMYWYQQKSSQAPKLLFHYYDKDFNNEADTPDNFQSRRPNTSFCFLDIRSPGLGDTAMYLCATSVRGALYGYTFGSGTRLTVV.

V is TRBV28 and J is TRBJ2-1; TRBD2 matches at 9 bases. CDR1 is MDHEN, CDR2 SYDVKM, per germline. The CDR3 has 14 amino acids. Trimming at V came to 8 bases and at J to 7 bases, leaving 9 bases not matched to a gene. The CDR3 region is CASLGLARLNEQFF. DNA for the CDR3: TGTGCCAGCTTGGGACTAGCACGTCTGAATGAGCAGTTCTTC. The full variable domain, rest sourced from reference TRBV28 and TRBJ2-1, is DVKVTQSSRYLVKRTGEKVFLECVQDMDHENMFWYRQDPGLGLRLIYFSYDVKMKEKGDIPEGYSVSREKKERFSLILESASTNQTSMYLCASLGLARLNEQFFGPGTRLTVL.

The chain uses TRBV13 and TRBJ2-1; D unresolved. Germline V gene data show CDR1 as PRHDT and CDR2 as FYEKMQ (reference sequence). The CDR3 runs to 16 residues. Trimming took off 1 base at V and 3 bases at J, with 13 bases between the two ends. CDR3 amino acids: CASSLDGTESYNEQFF. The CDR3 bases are TGTGCCAGCAGCTTAGACGGCACAGAAAGCTACAATGAGCAGTTCTTC.

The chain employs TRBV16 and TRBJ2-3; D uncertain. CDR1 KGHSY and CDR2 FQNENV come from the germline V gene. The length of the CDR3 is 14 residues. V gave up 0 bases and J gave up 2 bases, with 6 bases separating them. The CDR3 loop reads CASSQSAVTDTQYF. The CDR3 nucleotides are TGTGCCAGCAGCCAATCGGCCGTCACAGATACGCAGTATTTT.

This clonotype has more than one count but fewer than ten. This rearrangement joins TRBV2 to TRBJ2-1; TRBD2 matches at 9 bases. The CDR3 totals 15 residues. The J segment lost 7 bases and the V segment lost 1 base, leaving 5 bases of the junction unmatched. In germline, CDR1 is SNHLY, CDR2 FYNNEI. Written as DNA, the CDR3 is TGTGCCAGCAGTGAAGGGGTAGCGGGAGTGAATGAGCAGTTCTTC. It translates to CASSEGVAGVNEQFF.

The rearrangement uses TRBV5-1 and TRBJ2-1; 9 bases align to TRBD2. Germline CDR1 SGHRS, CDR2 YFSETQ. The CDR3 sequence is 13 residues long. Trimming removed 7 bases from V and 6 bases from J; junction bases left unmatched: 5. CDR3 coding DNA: TGCGCCAGCGGGCGGGGGGGCCTCAATGAGCAGTTCTTC. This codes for CASGRGGLNEQFF.

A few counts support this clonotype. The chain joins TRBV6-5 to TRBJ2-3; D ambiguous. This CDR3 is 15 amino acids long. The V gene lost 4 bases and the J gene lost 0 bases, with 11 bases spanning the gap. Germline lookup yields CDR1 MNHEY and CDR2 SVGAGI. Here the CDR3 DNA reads TGTGCCAGCAGTTTCTCTCCGGACAGCACAGATACGCAGTATTTT. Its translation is CASSFSPDSTDTQYF.

CDR3 DNA: TGTGCCAGCAGCCAAGCGGTTTCGGCGGGGGACTTATCAGATACGCAGTATTTT. It translates to CASSQAVSAGDLSDTQYF. The rearrangement joins TRBV3-1 to TRBJ2-3; 7 bases agree with TRBD2. V gave up 1 base and J gave up 4 bases; unmatched junction bases: 14. Per germline, CDR1 LGHDT and CDR2 YNNKEL (reference sequence). CDR3 length: 18 amino acids.

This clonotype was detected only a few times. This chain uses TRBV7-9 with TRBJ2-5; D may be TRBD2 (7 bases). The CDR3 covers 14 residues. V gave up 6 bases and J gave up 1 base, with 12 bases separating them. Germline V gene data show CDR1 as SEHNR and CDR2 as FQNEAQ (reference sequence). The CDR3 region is CASRAGGAQETQYF. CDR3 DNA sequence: TGTGCCAGCAGGGCTGGGGGGGCCCAAGAGACCCAGTACTTC. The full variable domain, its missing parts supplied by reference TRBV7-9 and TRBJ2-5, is DTGVSQNPRHKITKRGQNVTFRCDPISEHNRLYWYRQTLGQGPEFLTYFQNEAQLEKSRLLSDRFSAERPKGSFSTLEIQRTEQGDSAMYLCASRAGGAQETQYFGPGTRLLVL.

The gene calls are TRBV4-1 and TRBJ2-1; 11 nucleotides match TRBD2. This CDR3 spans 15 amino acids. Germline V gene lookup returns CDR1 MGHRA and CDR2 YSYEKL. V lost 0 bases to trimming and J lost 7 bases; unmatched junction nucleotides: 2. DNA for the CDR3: TGCGCCAGCAGCCAAGAAAGGACTAGCGGGAATGAGCAGTTCTTC. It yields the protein CASSQERTSGNEQFF.

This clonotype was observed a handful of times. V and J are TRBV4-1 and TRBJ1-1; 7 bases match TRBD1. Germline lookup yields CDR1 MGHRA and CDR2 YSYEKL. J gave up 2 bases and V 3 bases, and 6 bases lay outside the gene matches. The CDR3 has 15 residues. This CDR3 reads CASSHPRGSNTEAFF. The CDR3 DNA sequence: TGCGCCAGCAGCCACCCCAGGGGGAGTAACACTGAAGCTTTCTTT.

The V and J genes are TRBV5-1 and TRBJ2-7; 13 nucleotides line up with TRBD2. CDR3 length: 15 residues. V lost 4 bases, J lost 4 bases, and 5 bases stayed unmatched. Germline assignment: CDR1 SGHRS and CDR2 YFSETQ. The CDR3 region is CASSQRLAGGYEQYF. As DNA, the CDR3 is TGCGCCAGCAGCCAAAGACTAGCGGGAGGATACGAGCAGTACTTC.

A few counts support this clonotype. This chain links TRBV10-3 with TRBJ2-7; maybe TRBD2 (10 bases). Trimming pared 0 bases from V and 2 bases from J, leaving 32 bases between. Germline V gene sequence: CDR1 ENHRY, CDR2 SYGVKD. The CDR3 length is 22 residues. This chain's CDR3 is CAISESRGQGGPTSGVAYEQYF. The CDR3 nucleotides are TGTGCCATCAGTGAGTCGAGGGGACAGGGAGGCCCCACTAGCGGGGTCGCCTACGAGCAGTACTTC.

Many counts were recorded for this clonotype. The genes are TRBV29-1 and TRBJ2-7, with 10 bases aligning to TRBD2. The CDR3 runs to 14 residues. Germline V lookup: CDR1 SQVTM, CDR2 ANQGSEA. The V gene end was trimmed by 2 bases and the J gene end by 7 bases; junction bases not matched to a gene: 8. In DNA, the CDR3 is TGCAGCGTTGAACTAGCGGGAGAGGGGTATGAGCAGTACTTC. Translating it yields CSVELAGEGYEQYF.

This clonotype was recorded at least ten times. Written as DNA, the CDR3 is TGTGCCAGCAGTTACTCTCGTACAGGGGATCAGCCCCAGCATTTT. It yields the protein CASSYSRTGDQPQHF. J is TRBJ1-5 and V is TRBV6-5; 7 nucleotides align to TRBD1. Germline CDR1 is MNHEY and CDR2 is SVGAGI. CDR3 length equals 15 residues. Trimming took 0 bases from V and 5 from J; bases not matched to a gene: 4.

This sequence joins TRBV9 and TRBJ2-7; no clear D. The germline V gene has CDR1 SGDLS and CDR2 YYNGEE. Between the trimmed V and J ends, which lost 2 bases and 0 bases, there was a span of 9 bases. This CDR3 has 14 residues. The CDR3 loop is CASSVGSRSYEQYF. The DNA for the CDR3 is TGTGCCAGCAGCGTGGGCAGCCGCTCCTACGAGCAGTACTTC.

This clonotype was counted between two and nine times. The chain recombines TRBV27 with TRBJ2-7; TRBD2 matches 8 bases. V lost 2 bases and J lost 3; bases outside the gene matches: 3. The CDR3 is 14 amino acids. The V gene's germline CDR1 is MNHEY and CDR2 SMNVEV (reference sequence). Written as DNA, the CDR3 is TGTGCCAGCAGTTTACAGCGGGGGAGCTACGAGCAGTACGTC. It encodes CASSLQRGSYEQYV.